This entry lists 11 T cell receptor beta chains sequenced from one sample in a study of post-analysis software for immune sequencing data. Study findings and constraints: TRBV segments more frequent in patients than in controls numbered several and included TRBV5-6, TRBV5-1 and TRBV20-1.

No antigen is known for these receptors. Tagging with unique molecular identifiers was a feature of the TCR beta cDNA libraries. TCRdb re-analysed the PCR reads in MiXCR, keeping a single row per CDR3 protein. The data hold around 770,000 distinct CDR3 sequences, with just over 45% observed a single time. Material for sequencing was blood. Receptor source: a girl aged 10 to 17 with multiple sclerosis.

This chain uses TRBV5-1 with TRBJ2-3, with D possibly being TRBD2 (7 bases). V shed 4 bases and J shed 0 bases, with 15 bases lying between them. Per germline, CDR1 SGHRS and CDR2 YFSETQ. The CDR3 is made up of 16 amino acids. CDR3 region: CASSRGLAASTDTQYF. The CDR3 DNA reads TGCGCCAGCAGCCGGGGGCTAGCGGCTAGCACAGATACGCAGTATTTT.

The rearrangement links TRBV7-9 to TRBJ1-2; perhaps TRBD1 as D (5 bases). The CDR3 loop spans 16 amino acids. The germline V gene has CDR1 SEHNR and CDR2 FQNEAQ (reference sequence). V was shortened by 4 bases and J by 0 bases, with 15 bases between the two germline ends. CDR3 nucleotide sequence: TGTGCCAGCAGCTCCCTGGGAGGGGCGGCTAACTATGGCTACACCTTC. It yields the protein CASSSLGGAANYGYTF.

The V gene is TRBV20-1, the J gene TRBJ1-5; no firm D call. V was pared by 6 bases and J by 2 bases, with 26 bases between. Germline V lookup: CDR1 DFQATT, CDR2 SNEGSKA (reference sequence). The CDR3 length is 18 residues. The CDR3 coding sequence is TGCAGTGCCACTCTTTGGCAGAGGACGGGAACCGGCAATCAGCCCCAGCATTTT. Its translation: CSATLWQRTGTGNQPQHF.

The chain recombines TRBV19 with TRBJ2-1; D ambiguous. Per the germline V gene, CDR1 is LNHDA and CDR2 is SQIVND (reference sequence). This CDR3 contains 13 residues. V was cut by 4 bases and J by 9 bases, with 13 bases left in between. CDR3 protein: CASSTSMDGEQFF. CDR3 sequence (DNA): TGTGCCAGTAGTACTTCAATGGACGGTGAGCAGTTCTTC.

This clonotype was counted between two and nine times. The gene calls are TRBV29-1 and TRBJ2-1; TRBD1 is a possible D gene (6 bases). Trimming took off 5 bases at V and 6 bases at J, with 14 bases between the two ends. The CDR3 contains 13 residues. Germline V gives CDR1 SQVTM, CDR2 ANQGSEA. The CDR3 DNA is TGCAGCGTTCTCCCGACAGGCTTCAATGAGCAGTTCTTC. Its protein is CSVLPTGFNEQFF.

The chain carries TRBV7-9 and TRBJ2-1, with 8 bases that match TRBD2. CDR1 and CDR2 from the germline V gene are SEHNR and FQNEAQ (reference sequence). CDR3 length: 16 amino acids. V was pared by 6 bases and J by 4 bases, with 11 bases of the junction left unmatched. In DNA, the CDR3 is TGTGCCAGCAGACTAGGAGGCCCTAGCGGGTACAATGAGCAGTTCTTC. Its translation is CASRLGGPSGYNEQFF.

This clonotype was recorded a few times. The chain employs TRBV7-2 and TRBJ2-5; 9 nucleotides align to TRBD1. The tail of the sequence fits TRBJ2-7 better, so the J call may be wrong. Looked up from germline, CDR1 is SGHTA and CDR2 is FQGNSA. This CDR3 has 15 amino acids. CDR3 nucleotides: TGTGCCAGCAGACTAGTAGGGGACAGGGCCTCCGAGCAGTACTTC. Translated: CASRLVGDRASEQYF.

This clonotype was seen more than once but under ten times. The V gene is TRBV20-1, the J gene TRBJ1-2; D is perhaps TRBD1 (5 bases). Germline CDR1 is DFQATT and CDR2 is SNEGSKA (reference sequence). V was clipped by 3 bases and J by 1 base, with 12 bases between them. The CDR3 is made up of 14 amino acids. The CDR3 protein is CSARGRDLNYGYTF. The DNA for the CDR3 is TGCAGTGCTAGGGGACGGGACCTTAACTATGGCTACACCTTC.

Only a few counts were recorded for this clonotype. This chain connects TRBV29-1 to TRBJ1-5; D possibly corresponds to TRBD1 (6 bases). This CDR3 is built from 13 residues. Trimming took off 6 bases at V and 4 bases at J, with 13 bases between the two ends. The germline V gene encodes CDR1 SQVTM and CDR2 ANQGSEA. The CDR3 sequence: CSVRDNFNQPQHF. DNA of the CDR3: TGCAGCGTGAGGGACAACTTTAATCAGCCCCAGCATTTT.

This clonotype was detected only a few times. The chain has TRBV20-1 and TRBJ2-1; the match to TRBD1 covers 7 bases. This CDR3 has 11 amino acids. The junction had 2 bases not matched to a gene; V was cut back by 5 bases and J by 7 bases. Germline CDR1 and CDR2: DFQATT and SNEGSKA (reference sequence). The CDR3 loop is CSALTGNEQFF. Written as DNA, the CDR3 is TGCAGTGCTCTGACAGGGAATGAGCAGTTCTTC.

This clonotype has only a few counts. A read error may explain this, as a much larger clone is one base away. The genes are TRBV20-1 and TRBJ2-1; tentative D call: TRBD2 (7 bases). The CDR3 runs to 16 residues. The germline V and J ends were trimmed by 6 bases and 5 bases, with 23 bases remaining between them. Germline lookup yields CDR1 DFQATT and CDR2 SNEGSKA (reference sequence). The CDR3 DNA reads as TGCAGTGCCCCTTACCCCGGAGGGGGGGATCACAATGAGCAGTTCTTC. Encoded protein: CSAPYPGGGDHNEQFF.